Presented here are 14 T cell receptor beta chains from one specimen sequenced in a study of shared clonotypes between healthy human individuals. Clones were sequenced by immunoSEQ multiplex PCR, and TCRdb holds only the in-frame ones, with some missing. Among some 1.5 million clones listed, around 98% were seen once. The material sequenced was naive CD4+ T cells sorted from blood. Subset given: CD45RA+ positively selected. These receptors all come from a man younger than 40 in good health.

This rearrangement joins TRBV4-1 to TRBJ2-7; the match to TRBD2 covers 11 bases. This CDR3 contains 15 residues. Trimming took 2 bases from V and 4 from J; bases not matched to a gene: 4. Germline values: CDR1 MGHRA, CDR2 YSYEKL. The CDR3 region has the DNA TGCGCCAGCAGCCAAACCCTAGCGGGAGGTTACGAGCAGTACTTC. This encodes CASSQTLAGGYEQYF.

The chain employs TRBV21-1 and TRBJ2-7; the D call of TRBD2 is as the table states it, not checked on the DNA. TRBV21-1 is shown as a pseudogene. The CDR3 is 15 amino acids. CDR3 DNA sequence: TGTGCCAGCAGCAAACCCGGGACTAGCCGAAACGGGCAGTACTTC. Protein: CASSKPGTSRNGQYF.

The rearrangement joins TRBV6-1 to TRBJ2-7, with D possibly TRBD1 on 5 matching bases. Trimming cost V 2 bases and J 4 bases, with 12 bases left between them. The CDR3 length is 14 residues. CDR1 MNHNS and CDR2 SASEGT come from the germline V gene. The CDR3 here is CASSERTSVYEQYF. In DNA, the CDR3 is TGTGCCAGCAGTGAAAGGACAAGCGTATACGAGCAGTACTTC.

The CDR3 reads CASSLGTGGYEQFF. DNA for the CDR3: TGCGCCAGCAGCTTGGGGACAGGGGGCTATGAGCAGTTCTTC. The genes are TRBV5-1 and TRBJ2-1; TRBD1 agrees at 11 bases. Looked up from germline, CDR1 is SGHRS and CDR2 is YFSETQ. This CDR3 region has 14 residues. J was trimmed by 8 bases and V by 0 bases; bases with no gene match: 1.

The V and J genes are TRBV9 and TRBJ2-2; D unclear. The V end lost 5 bases, the J end lost 6 bases, and 11 bases lay between the germline ends. The CDR3 runs to 13 residues. The germline gives CDR1 SGDLS, CDR2 YYNGEE. CDR3 protein: CASRSLDSGELFF. DNA for the CDR3: TGTGCCAGCAGATCTCTAGATTCCGGGGAGCTGTTTTTT.

This clone was counted once. J is TRBJ2-5 and V is TRBV19, with a weak D call TRBD1 (6 bases). Per the germline V gene, CDR1 is LNHDA and CDR2 is SQIVND (reference sequence). The CDR3 has 14 amino acids. Trimming removed 4 bases at V and 1 base at J, with 10 bases between. CDR3 in DNA: TGTGCCAGTAGTAGGCAGGGGACCCAAGAGACCCAGTACTTC. It yields the protein CASSRQGTQETQYF.

This sequence joins TRBV19 and TRBJ2-2, with D possibly TRBD1 on 5 matching bases. Germline CDR1 is LNHDA and CDR2 is SQIVND (reference sequence). Trimming took off 2 bases at V and 2 bases at J, with 12 bases between the two ends. This CDR3 has 16 residues. This CDR3 is CASSILGRVNTGELFF. As DNA, the CDR3 is TGTGCCAGTAGTATATTGGGCAGGGTAAACACCGGGGAGCTGTTTTTT.

The chain is built from TRBV6-4 and TRBJ1-4; D call uncertain. Trimming cost V 3 bases and J 8 bases, with 10 bases left between them. The CDR3 contains 13 residues. Germline V CDR1 and CDR2: MRHNA, SNTAGT. The CDR3 loop reads CASSEVPGEKLFF. CDR3 in DNA: TGTGCCAGCAGTGAAGTGCCCGGGGAAAAACTGTTTTTT.

The rearrangement links TRBV6-1 to TRBJ1-5; D might be TRBD1 (6 bases). Looked up from germline, CDR1 is MNHNS and CDR2 is SASEGT. The CDR3 runs 16 residues. The V end was cut by 3 bases, the J end by 2 bases, with 14 bases between. The CDR3, as DNA: TGTGCCAGCAGTGAGGCTGACAGGTTCCGCAATCAGCCCCAGCATTTT. Its protein is CASSEADRFRNQPQHF.

CDR3 residues: CASSVGEGRGDEQYF. In DNA, the CDR3 is TGTGCCAGCAGCGTAGGAGAGGGGCGCGGGGACGAGCAGTACTTC. V usage is TRBV9 and J usage is TRBJ2-7; maybe TRBD2 (6 bases). Germline V gene data show CDR1 as SGDLS and CDR2 as YYNGEE. Trimming removed 0 bases at V and 5 bases at J, with 15 bases between. The CDR3 spans 15 residues. The complete variable domain, with remaining parts taken from reference TRBV9 and TRBJ2-7, reads DSGVTQTPKHLITATGQRVTLRCSPRSGDLSVYWYQQSLDQGLQFLIQYYNGEERAKGNILERFSAQQFPDLHSELNLSSLELGDSALYFCASSVGEGRGDEQYFGPGTRLTVT.

V usage is TRBV5-8 and J usage is TRBJ1-5; D gene ambiguous. Per the germline V gene, CDR1 is SGHTS and CDR2 is YDEGEE. The V end lost 0 bases, the J end lost 5 bases, and 9 bases lay between the germline ends. This CDR3 region has 14 residues. The CDR3 DNA is TGTGCCAGCAGCTTGGAACCCGGGTATCAGCCCCAGCATTTT. It translates to CASSLEPGYQPQHF.

The chain uses TRBV10-3 and TRBJ2-1; 9 positions agree with TRBD2. This CDR3 is built from 13 residues. The J segment lost 7 bases and the V segment lost 11 bases, leaving 9 bases of the junction unmatched. The germline CDR1 and CDR2 sequences are ENHRY and SYGVKD. CDR3: CAHRGREGNEQFF. Here the CDR3 DNA reads TGTGCCCACCGGGGGCGGGAGGGGAATGAGCAGTTCTTC.

The chain recombines TRBV2 with TRBJ2-7; 7 bases match TRBD2. V trimming: 6 bases; J trimming: 6 bases; junction bases outside the gene matches: 11. The CDR3 covers 14 residues. Germline assignment: CDR1 SNHLY and CDR2 FYNNEI. CDR3 nucleotides: TGTGCCAGCAGCTCTGGGGGGGATCTGGTCGAGCAGTACTTC. It specifies CASSSGGDLVEQYF.

The rearrangement joins TRBV7-2 to TRBJ1-2, with unresolved D. V dropped 2 bases and J dropped 2 bases, with 6 bases sitting between them. This CDR3 comprises 13 residues. Germline V gives CDR1 SGHTA, CDR2 FQGNSA. DNA of the CDR3: TGTGCCAGCAGCTTACCCGTAAACTATGGCTACACCTTC. It translates to CASSLPVNYGYTF.